This note documents a single TCR beta chain sequence. This specimen includes other DNA sequences encoding the same CDR3. This CDR3 region has 13 residues. V was trimmed by 2 bases and J by 3 bases, leaving 7 bases between them. Produced via immunoSEQ multiplex PCR; TCRdb's table is partial and in-frame only. In the table there are 300,000 to 400,000 clones, 65% to 90% of which are singletons. These data come from a study of blood T cell repertoires in COVID-19. Individuals aged about 18 to 89 years were recruited from fewer than 25 US areas. The sequenced sample was PBMCs or T cells enriched from blood (not recorded which). The TCR was taken from a woman aged 40-49 years with acute COVID-19. The V and J genes are TRBV12-3 or TRBV12-4 and TRBJ2-5; D perhaps matches TRBD2 (5 bases). The CDR3, as DNA: TGTGCCAGCAGTTTATCGGGGAAAGAGACCCAGTACTTC. Amino acids: CASSLSGKETQYF.